One and the same sample provided the 19 T cell receptor beta chains below, sequenced in a study of shared clonotypes between healthy human individuals. The naive CD8 population came from CD45RO-negative cells selected for CCR7, without terminally differentiated effector memory CD45RA+ cells. This table comes from immunoSEQ multiplex PCR, and its TCRdb copy is limited to in-frame clones, with some not included. This table holds about 2.1 million clones, roughly 93% found once. Source material: naive CD8+ T cells from PBMCs. The receptors come from a man aged 18-30 years in good health. Some clones in this sample may be carry-over from other donors' samples.

About this clone: The same CDR3 can be traced to other DNA sequences in this sample. The chain is built from TRBV6-4 and TRBJ1-2; D unclear. Trimming took 0 bases from V and 4 from J, leaving 3 bases between them. The CDR3 extends over 12 amino acids. Germline lookup yields CDR1 MRHNA and CDR2 SNTAGT. CDR3 sequence reads: CASSDSGYGYTF. The CDR3 region has the DNA TGTGCCAGCAGTGACTCTGGCTATGGCTACACCTTC.

The chain has TRBV4-2 and TRBJ2-1; TRBD2 agrees at 10 bases. V lost 1 base, J lost 9 bases, and 9 bases stayed unmatched. In germline, CDR1 is LGHNA, CDR2 YNFKEQ. The CDR3 length is 16 residues. This CDR3 reads CASSQGSGRALGEQFF. In DNA form, the CDR3 reads TGTGCCAGCAGCCAAGGGAGCGGGAGGGCCTTAGGTGAGCAGTTCTTC.

The rearrangement uses TRBV6-5 and TRBJ1-2; D is possibly TRBD1 (5 bases). Germline V lookup: CDR1 MNHEY, CDR2 SVGAGI. The CDR3 extends over 15 amino acids. V lost 0 bases to trimming and J lost 4 bases, with 12 bases between them. The CDR3 DNA follows: TGTGCCAGCAGTTACTCGGTAGGGACCCGCTATGGCTACACCTTC. Its translation: CASSYSVGTRYGYTF.

The chain links TRBV19 to TRBJ1-5; TRBD1 agrees at 8 bases. Germline assignment: CDR1 LNHDA and CDR2 SQIVND (reference sequence). CDR3 length: 14 amino acids. Trimming at V came to 1 base and at J to 6 bases, leaving 2 bases not matched to a gene. CDR3 bases: TGTGCCAGTAGTATAGTAGGACAGGGTCAGCCCCAGCATTTT. This encodes CASSIVGQGQPQHF. The variable domain in full, completed from reference TRBV19 and TRBJ1-5, reads DGGITQSPKYLFRKEGQNVTLSCEQNLNHDAMYWYRQDPGQGLRLIYYSQIVNDFQKGDIAEGYSVSREKKESFPLTVTSAQKNPTAFYLCASSIVGQGQPQHFGDGTRLSIL.

The chain is built from TRBV29-1 and TRBJ2-2; possibly TRBD1 for D (6 bases). The germline V gene encodes CDR1 SQVTM and CDR2 ANQGSEA. Trimming removed 7 bases at V and 7 bases at J, with 16 bases between. The CDR3 length is 13 residues. CDR3 DNA: TGCAGCGGACGGCAGGGGCTTATCGGGGAGCTGTTTTTT. Its translation is CSGRQGLIGELFF.

The chain recombines TRBV6-5 with TRBJ1-1, with D maybe TRBD1 (5 bases). The germline V gene has CDR1 MNHEY and CDR2 SVGAGI. The CDR3 runs 15 residues. V shed 5 bases and J shed 1 base, with 14 bases lying between them. DNA of the CDR3: TGTGCCAGCAGTACCTCCGGAGGGGCGAACACTGAAGCTTTCTTT. It specifies CASSTSGGANTEAFF.

The table lists this clone with a few counts. The chain combines TRBV5-1 with TRBJ2-7, with no clear D. Germline CDR1 SGHRS, CDR2 YFSETQ. Trimming left V 3 bases short and J 7 bases short, with 8 bases between. The CDR3 is 11 amino acids. The CDR3 nucleotides are TGCGCCAGCAGCTGGATGGGGGAGCAGTACTTC. Translated, it gives CASSWMGEQYF. The full variable domain, rest sourced from reference TRBV5-1 and TRBJ2-7, is KAGVTQTPRYLIKTRGQQVTLSCSPISGHRSVSWYQQTPGQGLQFLFEYFSETQRNKGNFPGRFSGRQFSNSRSEMNVSTLELGDSALYLCASSWMGEQYFGPGTRLTVT.

The chain uses TRBV7-2 and TRBJ2-5; D might be TRBD2 (5 bases). Germline values: CDR1 SGHTA, CDR2 FQGNSA. The CDR3 runs to 15 residues. V dropped 4 bases and J dropped 7 bases, with 19 bases sitting between them. DNA of the CDR3: TGTGCCAGCAGCTCTCGGACCGACTATAAAGGGACCCAGTACTTC. Translating gives CASSSRTDYKGTQYF.

This sequence joins TRBV28 and TRBJ2-1; weak D call: TRBD2 (5 bases). Trimming removed 3 bases at V and 10 bases at J, with 10 bases between. CDR3 length equals 12 residues. The germline CDR1 and CDR2 sequences are MDHEN and SYDVKM. The CDR3 DNA reads as TGTGCCAGCAGTTTGGCCTCGGGGGAGCAGTTCTTC. It encodes CASSLASGEQFF.

This rearrangement joins TRBV5-6 to TRBJ1-2; D not certain. This CDR3 contains 14 residues. V was clipped by 0 bases and J by 3 bases, with 9 bases between them. CDR1 is SGHDT and CDR2 is YYEEEE in the germline V gene. CDR3 region: CASSLGRSYYGYTF. The CDR3 region has the DNA TGTGCCAGCAGCTTGGGGCGGAGTTACTATGGCTACACCTTC.

The chain employs TRBV15 and TRBJ1-2, with a possible D match to TRBD1 (5 bases). This CDR3 comprises 16 residues. Germline V gene sequence: CDR1 LNHNV, CDR2 YYDKDF (reference sequence). V was cut by 1 base and J by 6 bases, with 18 bases left in between. The CDR3 region is CATSRGGGGGNDGYTF. The CDR3 nucleotides read TGTGCCACCAGCAGAGGGGGCGGAGGAGGGAATGATGGCTACACCTTC.

The rearrangement links TRBV7-8 to TRBJ2-7, with no clear D. The CDR3 consists of 14 residues. Trimming left V 3 bases short and J 1 base short, with 10 bases between. Germline V gene sequence: CDR1 SGHVS, CDR2 FQNEAQ. CDR3 in amino acids: CASSFGRKSYEQYF. In DNA, the CDR3 is TGTGCCAGCAGCTTCGGACGGAAATCCTACGAGCAGTACTTC.

V is TRBV9 and J is TRBJ2-3; no reliable D call. Trimming removed 4 bases at V and 0 bases at J, with 15 bases between. This CDR3 region has 16 residues. The germline V gene has CDR1 SGDLS and CDR2 YYNGEE. The CDR3 nucleotides are TGTGCCAGCAGCCCTCGGACGGTGGCTAGCACAGATACGCAGTATTTT. Translating it yields CASSPRTVASTDTQYF. Full variable domain (outside the CDR3, taken from reference TRBV9 and TRBJ2-3): DSGVTQTPKHLITATGQRVTLRCSPRSGDLSVYWYQQSLDQGLQFLIQYYNGEERAKGNILERFSAQQFPDLHSELNLSSLELGDSALYFCASSPRTVASTDTQYFGPGTRLTVL.

In its sample, this clone was seen once. The rearrangement uses TRBV7-9 and TRBJ1-2; D perhaps matches TRBD1 (5 bases). Trimming shortened V by 2 bases and J by 3 bases, and 13 bases separated the two germline ends. The CDR3 is 15 amino acids. CDR1 is SEHNR, CDR2 FQNEAQ, per germline (reference sequence). The CDR3 protein is CASSLNSGQDYGYTF. CDR3 nucleotide sequence: TGTGCCAGCAGCTTAAATTCGGGGCAGGACTATGGCTACACCTTC.

The rearrangement uses TRBV4-3 and TRBJ2-3; 9 positions match TRBD2. The CDR3 runs 19 residues. CDR1 and CDR2 from the germline V gene are LGHNA and YSLEER. V lost 4 bases and J lost 2; bases outside the gene matches: 16. CDR3 residues: CASSPQGGLAITLTDTQYF. CDR3 coding DNA: TGCGCCAGCAGCCCCCAGGGCGGACTAGCGATAACCCTCACAGATACGCAGTATTTT.

The chain combines TRBV6-5 with TRBJ2-4, with TRBD1 identical over 7 bases. The length of the CDR3 is 14 residues. Germline CDR1 reads MNHEY; CDR2 reads SVGAGI. V was clipped by 6 bases and J by 8 bases; unmatched bases: 10. The CDR3: CASSQTGAWDIQYF. The CDR3 region has the DNA TGTGCCAGCAGCCAAACAGGGGCATGGGACATTCAGTACTTC.

Details on this clone: This same CDR3 is encoded by further DNA sequences in the sample. The chain combines TRBV7-8 with TRBJ2-3; D gene ambiguous. This CDR3 is built from 12 residues. CDR1 and CDR2 from the germline V gene are SGHVS and FQNEAQ. V dropped 5 bases and J dropped 0 bases, with 3 bases sitting between them. CDR3 sequence reads: CASSLSTDTQYF. In nucleotides, the CDR3 is TGTGCCAGCAGCCTTAGCACAGATACGCAGTATTTT.

This chain links TRBV7-9 with TRBJ2-3; D is uncertain. Per the germline V gene, CDR1 is SEHNR and CDR2 is FQNEAQ (reference sequence). This CDR3 spans 11 amino acids. V lost 7 bases and J lost 8, with 10 bases in between. The CDR3: CASKPPPTQYF. DNA of the CDR3: TGTGCCAGCAAGCCGCCTCCTACGCAGTATTTT.

The chain recombines TRBV7-6 with TRBJ2-1; the match to TRBD1 covers 8 bases. Germline CDR1 and CDR2: SGHVS and FNYEAQ. Trimming removed 5 bases from V and 8 bases from J; junction bases left unmatched: 8. CDR3 size: 14 residues. CDR3 DNA: TGTGCCAGCAGCCCCAGGACAGGGTTCGATGAGCAGTTCTTC. Translating gives CASSPRTGFDEQFF.